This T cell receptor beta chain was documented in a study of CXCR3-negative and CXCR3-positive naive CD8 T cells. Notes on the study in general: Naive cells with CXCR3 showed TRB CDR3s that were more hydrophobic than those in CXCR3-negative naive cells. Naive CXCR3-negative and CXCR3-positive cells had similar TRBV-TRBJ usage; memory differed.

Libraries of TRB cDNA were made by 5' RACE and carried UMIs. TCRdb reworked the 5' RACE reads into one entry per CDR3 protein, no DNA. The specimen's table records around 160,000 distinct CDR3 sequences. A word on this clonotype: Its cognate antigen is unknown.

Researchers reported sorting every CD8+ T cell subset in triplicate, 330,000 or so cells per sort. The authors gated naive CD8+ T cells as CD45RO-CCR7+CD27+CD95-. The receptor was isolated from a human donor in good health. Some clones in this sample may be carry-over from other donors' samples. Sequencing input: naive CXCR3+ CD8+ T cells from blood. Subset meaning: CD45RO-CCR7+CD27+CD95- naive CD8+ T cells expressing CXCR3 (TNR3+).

The CDR3 sequence is CASSLAGGPNEQYF. The chain links TRBV7-9 to TRBJ2-7; TCRdb lists TRBD1, though no DNA is available to test this call. Germline V gene data show CDR1 as SEHNR and CDR2 as FQNEAQ (reference sequence). There are 14 residues in the CDR3.